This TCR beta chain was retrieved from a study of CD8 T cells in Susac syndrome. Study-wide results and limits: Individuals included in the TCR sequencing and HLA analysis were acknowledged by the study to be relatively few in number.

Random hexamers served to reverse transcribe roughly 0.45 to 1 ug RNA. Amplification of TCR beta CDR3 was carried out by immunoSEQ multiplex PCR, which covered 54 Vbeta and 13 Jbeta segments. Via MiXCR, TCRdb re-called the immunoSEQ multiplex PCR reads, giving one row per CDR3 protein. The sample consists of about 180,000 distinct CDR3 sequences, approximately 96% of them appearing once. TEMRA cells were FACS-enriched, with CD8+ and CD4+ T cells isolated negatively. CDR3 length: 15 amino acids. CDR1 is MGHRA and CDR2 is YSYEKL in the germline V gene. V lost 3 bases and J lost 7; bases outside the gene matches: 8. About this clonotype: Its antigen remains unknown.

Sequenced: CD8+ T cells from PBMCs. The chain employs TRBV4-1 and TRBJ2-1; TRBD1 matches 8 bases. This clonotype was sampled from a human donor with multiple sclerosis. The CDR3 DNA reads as TGCGCCAGCAGCCATCCCGGGACAGGAGGAAATGAGCAGTTCTTC. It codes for CASSHPGTGGNEQFF.